A single sample gave rise to the 17 T cell receptor beta chains below, sequenced in a study of T-cell memory formation after mild COVID-19. One entry per CDR3 protein results from TCRdb running MiXCR on the 5' RACE reads. Seen here are some 340,000 distinct CDR3 sequences, approximately 13% observed once, and the top ten hold about a fifth. The sample comprised PBMCs or a T cell subset sorted from them (not recorded which). The receptors here all came from a man younger than 35 who had mild COVID-19 (a few samples of this study predate the infection). Cell type and time point are not known.

This clonotype came up a few times. DNA of the CDR3: TGCAGTGCAAAAGCTAGCGGGGGGCCCTCTAGCTCCTACAATGAGCAGTTCTTC. As protein: CSAKASGGPSSSYNEQFF. The chain is built from TRBV20-1 and TRBJ2-1, with TRBD2 matching over 11 bases. V shed 6 bases, J shed 0 bases, and the junction held 13 bases outside the gene matches. This CDR3 is built from 18 residues. CDR1 is DFQATT, CDR2 SNEGSKA, per germline (reference sequence).

This clonotype was counted between two and nine times. The chain couples TRBV10-2 to TRBJ2-5; TRBD2 might be the D (5 bases). There are 13 residues in the CDR3. V shed 5 bases and J shed 5 bases, with 12 bases lying between them. Germline-derived CDR1 and CDR2 are WSHSY and SAAADI. CDR3 sequence reads: CASSITGKETQYF. DNA for the CDR3: TGCGCCAGCAGTATCACCGGGAAGGAGACCCAGTACTTC.

This clonotype has a handful of counts. The chain carries TRBV5-1 and TRBJ2-1; 9 bases are shared with TRBD1. The germline gives CDR1 SGHRS, CDR2 YFSETQ. With 0 bases clipped from V and 9 bases from J, the junction kept 7 bases outside the gene matches. CDR3 length equals 15 residues. Here the CDR3 DNA reads TGCGCCAGCAGCTTGGATACAGGGGGCGGGACTGAGCAGTTCTTC. Encoded protein: CASSLDTGGGTEQFF.

The table lists this clonotype with a few counts. Here the CDR3 reads CASSPGLAGRSTDTQYF. DNA of the CDR3: TGTGCCAGCAGCCCCGGCCTAGCGGGTCGGAGCACAGATACGCAGTATTTT. V gene TRBV5-5 combines with J gene TRBJ2-3; 8 bases align to TRBD2. With 4 bases clipped from V and 0 bases from J, the junction kept 10 bases outside the gene matches. In germline, CDR1 is SGHKS, CDR2 YYEKEE (reference sequence). CDR3 length: 17 amino acids.

This clonotype was counted at least ten times. CDR3 DNA sequence: TGCGCCAGCAGCTCCCTTAACCCAGGGAAAACTGAAGCTTTCTTT. Encoded protein: CASSSLNPGKTEAFF. V and J are TRBV5-1 and TRBJ1-1, with a possible D match to TRBD1 (5 bases). Trimming removed 3 bases from V and 5 bases from J, with 17 bases in between. CDR3 length: 15 residues. Germline-derived CDR1 and CDR2 are SGHRS and YFSETQ.

This rearrangement joins TRBV19 to TRBJ1-2; TRBD1 might be the D (6 bases). Per germline, CDR1 LNHDA and CDR2 SQIVND (reference sequence). The CDR3 contains 15 residues. Trimming took off 0 bases at V and 7 bases at J, with 15 bases between the two ends. The CDR3 here is CASSIDPRQATGYTF. CDR3 coding DNA: TGTGCCAGTAGTATAGATCCAAGACAGGCCACTGGCTACACCTTC.

CDR3 DNA sequence: TGTGCCAGCAGTTGGGGACAGGGGGCGTGGATTGGGCGTCAGCCCCAGCATTTT. Translation: CASSWGQGAWIGRQPQHF. J is TRBJ1-5 and V is TRBV12-3 or TRBV12-4; TRBD1 aligns across 12 bases. The ends lost 4 bases at V and 6 bases at J; junction bases unmatched: 13. The CDR3 is 18 residues long.

This clonotype occurred a few times. The CDR3 coding sequence is TGTGCCAGCAGTGAATCTGCGTACGCGAACACCGGGGAGCTGTTTTTT. It yields the protein CASSESAYANTGELFF. The chain is built from TRBV25-1 and TRBJ2-2, with D hard to call. The germline CDR1 and CDR2 sequences are MGHDK and SYGVNS. V was shortened by 1 base and J by 0 bases, with 9 bases between the two germline ends. The length of the CDR3 is 16 residues.

The V and J genes are TRBV2 and TRBJ2-7, with TRBD2 matching 8 bases. Germline CDR1 reads SNHLY; CDR2 reads FYNNEI. The V and J ends lost 1 base and 0 bases, in that order; junction bases with no gene match: 8. CDR3 length: 17 residues. The CDR3 region has the DNA TGTGCCAGCAGTGAAGTGGTAGCGGGACCCAGCTCCTACGAGCAGTACTTC. Amino acid sequence: CASSEVVAGPSSYEQYF.

This chain joins TRBV2 and TRBJ1-5, with D hard to call. The CDR3 loop spans 16 amino acids. Germline V gene data show CDR1 as SNHLY and CDR2 as FYNNEI. Trimming removed 6 bases from V and 6 bases from J, with 21 bases in between. The CDR3, as DNA: TGTGCCAGCAGCGGCCTTGGACGTGGGAGCCGTCAGCCCCAGCATTTT. Its translation is CASSGLGRGSRQPQHF.

This clonotype came up a few times. The rearrangement uses TRBV5-5 and TRBJ2-2; the D gene is possibly TRBD1 (6 bases). The V and J ends lost 1 base and 0 bases respectively, with 10 bases between them. Germline CDR1 reads SGHKS; CDR2 reads YYEKEE (reference sequence). The CDR3 runs to 16 residues. For the CDR3, the DNA is TGTGCCAGCAGCTTGTGGGGACAATCGAACACCGGGGAGCTGTTTTTT. Translation gives CASSLWGQSNTGELFF.

The chain uses TRBV7-9 and TRBJ2-7; TRBD1 aligns across 8 bases. This CDR3 is 12 amino acids long. Trimming at V came to 6 bases and at J to 6 bases, leaving 4 bases not matched to a gene. CDR1 and CDR2 from the germline V gene are SEHNR and FQNEAQ (reference sequence). The DNA for the CDR3 is TGTGCCAGCAGGGACAGGGTCTGCGAGCAGTACTTC. Its protein is CASRDRVCEQYF.

The chain employs TRBV20-1 and TRBJ2-1, with 11 bases identical to TRBD2. Germline CDR1 is DFQATT and CDR2 is SNEGSKA (reference sequence). This CDR3 spans 14 amino acids. Germline trimming cut 8 bases from V and 1 base from J; bases unmatched to any gene: 4. The DNA of the CDR3 is TGCAGTACGCTAGCGGGGGGTTCCTACAATGAGCAGTTCTTC. Translated, it gives CSTLAGGSYNEQFF.

This clonotype came up many times. The chain joins TRBV11-2 to TRBJ1-2; no reliable D call. CDR1 and CDR2 (germline): SGHAT, FQNNGV. Between the trimmed V and J ends, which lost 1 base and 7 bases, there was a span of 7 bases. The CDR3 spans 12 residues. The CDR3 DNA reads TGTGCCAGCAGCTTAGCGGGTCGTGGCTACACCTTC. Residues: CASSLAGRGYTF.

This clonotype showed up just a few times. V and J are TRBV29-1 and TRBJ2-5, with TRBD2 identical over 8 bases. CDR1 SQVTM and CDR2 ANQGSEA come from the germline V gene. CDR3 length: 15 residues. V trimming: 1 base; J trimming: 5 bases; junction bases outside the gene matches: 9. CDR3 loop: CSVEAGRGALETQYF. CDR3 coding DNA: TGCAGCGTTGAAGCGGGGCGGGGGGCCCTTGAGACCCAGTACTTC.

This clonotype showed up just a few times. The rearrangement links TRBV5-6 to TRBJ1-2, with D unresolved. This CDR3 is built from 13 residues. Germline-derived CDR1 and CDR2 are SGHDT and YYEEEE. V was pared by 0 bases and J by 8 bases, with 11 bases between. CDR3 coding DNA: TGTGCCAGCAGCTTGGGTAGGGCCTGGGGCTACACCTTC. It specifies CASSLGRAWGYTF.

A few counts support this clonotype. V gene TRBV25-1 combines with J gene TRBJ1-5, with 8 bases fitting TRBD1. The CDR3 length is 15 residues. Germline CDR1 is MGHDK and CDR2 is SYGVNS. The junction had 9 bases not matched to a gene; V was cut back by 4 bases and J by 7 bases. The CDR3: CASSGTSGGHQPQHF. The CDR3 nucleotides are TGTGCCAGCAGTGGGACCTCAGGGGGCCACCAGCCCCAGCATTTT.